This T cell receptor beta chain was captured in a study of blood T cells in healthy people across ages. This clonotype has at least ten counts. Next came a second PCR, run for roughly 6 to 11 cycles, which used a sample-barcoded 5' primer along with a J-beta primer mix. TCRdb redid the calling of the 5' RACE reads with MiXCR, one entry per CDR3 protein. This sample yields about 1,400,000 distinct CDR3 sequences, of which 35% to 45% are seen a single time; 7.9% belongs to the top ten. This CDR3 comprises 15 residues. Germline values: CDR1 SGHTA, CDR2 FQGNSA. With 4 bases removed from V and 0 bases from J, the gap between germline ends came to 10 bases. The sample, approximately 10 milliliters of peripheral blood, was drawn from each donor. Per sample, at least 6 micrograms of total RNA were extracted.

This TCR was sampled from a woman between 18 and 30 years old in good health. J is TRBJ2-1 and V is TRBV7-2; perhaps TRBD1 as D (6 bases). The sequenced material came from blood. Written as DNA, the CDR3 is TGTGCCAGCAGCTCACAGGGTACCTCCTACAATGAGCAGTTCTTC. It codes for CASSSQGTSYNEQFF.